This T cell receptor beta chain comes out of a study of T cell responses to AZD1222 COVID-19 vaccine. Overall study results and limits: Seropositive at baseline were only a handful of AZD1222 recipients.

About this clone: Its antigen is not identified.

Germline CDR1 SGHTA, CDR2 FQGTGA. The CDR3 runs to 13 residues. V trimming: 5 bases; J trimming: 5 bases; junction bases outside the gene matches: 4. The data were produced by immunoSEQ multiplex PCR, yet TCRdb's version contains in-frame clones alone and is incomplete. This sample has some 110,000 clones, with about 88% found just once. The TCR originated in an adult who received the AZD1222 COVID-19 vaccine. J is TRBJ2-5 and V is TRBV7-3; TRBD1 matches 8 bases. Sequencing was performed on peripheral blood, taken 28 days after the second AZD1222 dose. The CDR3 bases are TGTGCCAGCAGCCAGGACAGGGCTGAGACCCAGTACTTC. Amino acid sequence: CASSQDRAETQYF.